Shown below are 29 T cell receptor beta chains from a single sample sequenced in a study of cytomegalovirus exposure and HLA in healthy donors (dated by TCRdb to the late 2010s). The library was obtained by the immunoSEQ multiplex PCR assay. For the multiplex PCR, a mixture combining 60 forward primers for TCR Vbeta segments and 13 reverse primers for TCR Jbeta segments was used. TCRdb limited this immuneACCESS table to in-frame rearrangements with V and J called. A share of clones is missing; checked studies link under half to unresolved V genes, and the rest is unexplained. This sample gives more than 95,000 clones in total; around 74% of them show up just once. The ten largest account for 1% to 1.5% of the sample. The sequenced sample consisted of PBMCs. The receptors were gathered from a man between 40 and 49 years old in good health and CMV-seronegative.

The chain has TRBV5-1 and TRBJ2-7, with 13 bases matching TRBD2. Germline V gene lookup returns CDR1 SGHRS and CDR2 YFSETQ. Trimming removed 4 bases from V and 5 bases from J; junction bases left unmatched: 6. The CDR3 extends over 15 amino acids. The CDR3 here is CASSQTSGGANEQYF. CDR3 DNA sequence: TGCGCCAGCAGCCAAACTAGCGGGGGGGCCAACGAGCAGTACTTC.

The genes are TRBV11-3 and TRBJ2-7, with 8 positions matching TRBD1. Trimming took 7 bases from V and 2 from J; bases not matched to a gene: 7. The CDR3 is 14 residues long. Germline values: CDR1 SGHNT, CDR2 YENEEA. CDR3: CASTPGTGPYEQYF. The CDR3 bases are TGTGCCAGCACACCCGGGACAGGACCCTACGAGCAGTACTTC.

The V gene is TRBV14, the J gene TRBJ2-7; the D is unclear. Germline CDR1 SGHDN, CDR2 FVKESK. With 0 bases removed from V and 2 bases from J, the gap between germline ends came to 11 bases. The CDR3 runs 15 residues. Here the CDR3 reads CASSQDRVRAYEQYF. Written as DNA, the CDR3 is TGTGCCAGCAGCCAAGATCGGGTACGGGCCTACGAGCAGTACTTC.

This clone was counted a few times. The rearrangement uses TRBV6-5 and TRBJ2-2; D gene ambiguous. This CDR3 region has 14 residues. CDR1 is MNHEY and CDR2 is SVGAGI in the germline V gene. Between the trimmed V and J ends, which lost 6 bases and 3 bases, there was a span of 11 bases. CDR3 nucleotide sequence: TGTGCCAGCAGCCCTCCTTTCTACACCGGGGAGCTGTTTTTT. Residues: CASSPPFYTGELFF.

This clone was recorded a few times. The gene calls are TRBV6-5 and TRBJ1-2, with 7 bases matching TRBD1. The V gene's germline CDR1 is MNHEY and CDR2 SVGAGI. This CDR3 has 14 amino acids. The junction had 6 bases not matched to a gene; V was cut back by 4 bases and J by 4 bases. The CDR3 DNA sequence: TGTGCCAGCAGTTTGACAGGGTTGGTCTATGGCTACACCTTC. It yields the protein CASSLTGLVYGYTF.

This rearrangement joins TRBV19 to TRBJ1-1, with 7 bases aligning to TRBD1. Germline values: CDR1 LNHDA, CDR2 SQIVND (reference sequence). The V and J ends lost 4 bases and 7 bases, in that order; junction bases with no gene match: 12. The CDR3 consists of 15 residues. The DNA of the CDR3 is TGTGCCAGTAGTACCCTTCGACAGGGTTGGGGTGAAGCTTTCTTT. Its translation is CASSTLRQGWGEAFF.

The chain is built from TRBV18 and TRBJ2-2; TRBD1 matches 8 bases. J was trimmed by 0 bases and V by 3 bases; bases with no gene match: 0. CDR1 is KGHSH, CDR2 LQKENI, per germline. The CDR3 length is 15 residues. The CDR3 here is CASSPGQANTGELFF. DNA for the CDR3: TGTGCCAGCTCACCGGGACAGGCGAACACCGGGGAGCTGTTTTTT.

This clone was detected only once. The genes are TRBV25-1 and TRBJ1-1; no definite D call. Trimming shortened V by 7 bases and J by 1 base, and 7 bases separated the two germline ends. Germline V lookup: CDR1 MGHDK, CDR2 SYGVNS. There are 12 residues in the CDR3. CDR3: CASTTANTEAFF. Written as DNA, the CDR3 is TGTGCCAGCACCACAGCGAACACTGAAGCTTTCTTT.

There are a few counts of this clone. The chain employs TRBV15 and TRBJ1-3; D unclear. V lost 4 bases, J lost 4 bases, and 5 bases lay in between. Looked up from germline, CDR1 is LNHNV and CDR2 is YYDKDF (reference sequence). The CDR3 extends over 12 amino acids. CDR3 sequence reads: CATSNLGNTIYF. Here the CDR3 DNA reads TGTGCCACCAGCAATCTCGGAAACACCATATATTTT.

V gene TRBV5-1 combines with J gene TRBJ2-6; possibly TRBD2 for D (8 bases). V was cut by 4 bases and J by 0 bases, with 17 bases left in between. The CDR3 is made up of 18 amino acids. Germline CDR1 SGHRS, CDR2 YFSETQ. The CDR3 loop reads CASSPAGGQSSGANVLTF. CDR3 nucleotide sequence: TGCGCCAGCAGCCCGGCGGGGGGACAGAGCTCTGGGGCCAACGTCCTGACTTTC. The full variable domain, its missing parts supplied by reference TRBV5-1 and TRBJ2-6, is KAGVTQTPRYLIKTRGQQVTLSCSPISGHRSVSWYQQTPGQGLQFLFEYFSETQRNKGNFPGRFSGRQFSNSRSEMNVSTLELGDSALYLCASSPAGGQSSGANVLTFGAGSRLTVL.

In this sample, this clone turned up a few times. CDR3 sequence: CASSLDRGTDYGYTF. CDR3 DNA sequence: TGTGCCAGCAGCTTGGACAGGGGGACGGACTATGGCTACACCTTC. This chain connects TRBV5-4 to TRBJ1-2, with TRBD1 identical over 8 bases. Germline-derived CDR1 and CDR2 are SGHNT and YYREEE (reference sequence). The V and J ends lost 0 bases and 3 bases, in that order; junction bases with no gene match: 4. The CDR3 is 15 amino acids.

The rearrangement links TRBV10-1 to TRBJ2-1; TRBD2 is a possible D gene (5 bases). The CDR3 sequence is 12 residues long. CDR1 and CDR2 from the germline V gene are WNHNN and SYGVQD (reference sequence). The germline V and J ends were trimmed by 6 bases and 2 bases, with 5 bases remaining between them. The CDR3 here is CASRRAYNEQFF. As DNA, the CDR3 is TGCGCCAGCAGGAGGGCCTACAATGAGCAGTTCTTC.

This clone was counted only a few times. This rearrangement joins TRBV10-3 to TRBJ2-7, with TRBD2 matching 11 bases. Germline loops: CDR1 ENHRY, CDR2 SYGVKD. The V segment lost 10 bases and the J segment 3 bases; nucleotides outside the gene matches: 5. This CDR3 spans 13 amino acids. Here the CDR3 reads CANSGLAGYEQYF. The CDR3 DNA is TGTGCCAACTCAGGACTAGCGGGCTACGAGCAGTACTTC.

This clone was found a few times. V gene TRBV7-2 combines with J gene TRBJ2-3; possible D gene TRBD2, 7 bases. The germline gives CDR1 SGHTA, CDR2 FQGNSA. CDR3 length: 16 residues. The ends were cut back, 5 bases at V and 5 bases at J, with 20 bases in the middle. CDR3 in amino acids: CASSPRGALARDTQYF. The CDR3 coding sequence is TGTGCCAGCAGCCCACGGGGGGCCCTTGCAAGAGATACGCAGTATTTT.

V usage is TRBV5-8 and J usage is TRBJ1-5; 7 bases are shared with TRBD1. V trimming: 0 bases; J trimming: 8 bases; junction bases outside the gene matches: 11. The CDR3 sequence is 16 residues long. From germline, CDR1 is SGHTS and CDR2 YDEGEE. CDR3 in DNA: TGTGCCAGCAGCTTGGGGTGGACAGGACCGGGGGAGCCCCAGCATTTT. Its translation: CASSLGWTGPGEPQHF.

This clone was detected only a few times. The V gene is TRBV4-1, the J gene TRBJ1-4, with D hard to call. Germline V gene sequence: CDR1 MGHRA, CDR2 YSYEKL. V was shortened by 4 bases and J by 0 bases, with 15 bases between the two germline ends. The CDR3 is made up of 17 amino acids. The CDR3 region has the DNA TGCGCCAGCAGCCTACGCGGATTGGCAGCAACTAATGAAAAACTGTTTTTT. Protein: CASSLRGLAATNEKLFF.

The rearrangement joins TRBV5-1 to TRBJ2-1, with TRBD1 as a possible D gene (6 bases). V was trimmed by 0 bases and J by 10 bases, leaving 11 bases between them. This CDR3 region has 13 residues. CDR1 and CDR2 from the germline V gene are SGHRS and YFSETQ. The CDR3 here is CASSLVGATEQFF. The CDR3 DNA is TGCGCCAGCAGCTTGGTGGGGGCCACGGAGCAGTTCTTC.

The chain joins TRBV7-8 to TRBJ1-2; D ambiguous. V lost 6 bases to trimming and J lost 4 bases, with 12 bases between them. The CDR3 has 13 amino acids. Germline V gene data show CDR1 as SGHVS and CDR2 as FQNEAQ. CDR3 protein: CASSSTVIYGYTF. CDR3 in DNA: TGTGCCAGCAGTTCTACAGTGATCTATGGCTACACCTTC.

This clone was found a few times. The chain joins TRBV10-1 to TRBJ1-1; D gene ambiguous. Germline CDR1 reads WNHNN; CDR2 reads SYGVQD (reference sequence). The ends were cut back, 8 bases at V and 0 bases at J, with 10 bases in the middle. This CDR3 is 13 amino acids long. DNA of the CDR3: TGCGCCAGCGCCAGTAACCTGAACACTGAAGCTTTCTTT. Amino acids: CASASNLNTEAFF.

This clone was counted once. The V call is TRBV15, the J call TRBJ2-7; 8 bases are shared with TRBD1. The length of the CDR3 is 14 residues. With V trimmed by 1 base and J by 4 bases, 3 bases remained unmatched. Germline CDR1 and CDR2: LNHNV and YYDKDF (reference sequence). DNA for the CDR3: TGTGCCACCAGCAGAGGCCAGGGGGCGTACGAGCAGTACTTC. It is translated as CATSRGQGAYEQYF. The full variable domain, with the rest looked up from reference TRBV15 and TRBJ2-7, is DAMVIQNPRYQVTQFGKPVTLSCSQTLNHNVMYWYQQKSSQAPKLLFHYYDKDFNNEADTPDNFQSRRPNTSFCFLDIRSPGLGDTAMYLCATSRGQGAYEQYFGPGTRLTVT.

The J gene is TRBJ1-5, the V gene TRBV27, with D uncertain. CDR1 is MNHEY, CDR2 SMNVEV, per germline (reference sequence). V was pared by 8 bases and J by 0 bases, with 14 bases between. This CDR3 contains 15 residues. In nucleotides, the CDR3 is TGTGCCAGCGCCTCCAGGCACTTTAGCAATCAGCCCCAGCATTTT. Residues: CASASRHFSNQPQHF.

The DNA for the CDR3 is TGTGCCAGCAGCCAAGATTTGACAGGGGGTCGTGTGAGCAATCAGCCCCAGCATTTT. Protein product: CASSQDLTGGRVSNQPQHF. The V call is TRBV4-2, the J call TRBJ1-5, with 9 bases identical to TRBD1. Germline assignment: CDR1 LGHNA and CDR2 YNFKEQ. The CDR3 runs 19 residues. Trimming cost V 0 bases and J 1 base; bases outside gene matches: 10.

V is TRBV4-3 and J is TRBJ2-5; TRBD1 aligns across 10 bases. The CDR3 consists of 15 residues. The germline gives CDR1 LGHNA, CDR2 YSLEER. J lost 3 bases, V lost 4 bases, and 5 bases had no gene match. In DNA, the CDR3 is TGCGCCAGCAGCCGGGGGGACAGGGGCGAAGAGACCCAGTACTTC. It yields the protein CASSRGDRGEETQYF.

The rearrangement links TRBV5-6 to TRBJ1-1, with TRBD1 matching 8 bases. J was trimmed by 5 bases and V by 2 bases; bases with no gene match: 5. Germline loops: CDR1 SGHDT, CDR2 YYEEEE. The CDR3 has 14 amino acids. The DNA of the CDR3 is TGTGCCAGCAGCTTAGGACAGGGAAGGACTGAAGCTTTCTTT. This gives the protein CASSLGQGRTEAFF.

The V and J genes are TRBV5-1 and TRBJ2-2; weak D call: TRBD2 (5 bases). The CDR3 has 14 amino acids. In germline, CDR1 is SGHRS, CDR2 YFSETQ. Trimming removed 6 bases from V and 5 bases from J, with 14 bases in between. CDR3 DNA: TGCGCCAGCACCCCTGTCGCGGGTACCGGGGAGCTGTTTTTT. Protein product: CASTPVAGTGELFF.

The rearrangement joins TRBV7-8 to TRBJ2-3, with 9 bases identical to TRBD2. The germline gives CDR1 SGHVS, CDR2 FQNEAQ. V dropped 3 bases and J dropped 1; count of bases not matched to a gene: 5. CDR3 length equals 16 residues. The CDR3 sequence: CASSLSIAGGTDTQYF. DNA for the CDR3: TGTGCCAGCAGCTTGAGTATAGCGGGGGGCACAGATACGCAGTATTTT.

The chain has TRBV21-1 and TRBJ2-7; the D segment call TRBD2 is taken from the table without a DNA check. TRBV21-1 is deemed a pseudogene. The CDR3 is made up of 20 amino acids. In nucleotides, the CDR3 is TGTGCCAGCAGCAAAGTAAGGACTAGCGGAGCCCCGGGGAGTTCTCACGAGCAGTACTTC. This codes for CASSKVRTSGAPGSSHEQYF.

The chain recombines TRBV11-2 with TRBJ1-2; D may be TRBD1 (5 bases). Per germline, CDR1 SGHAT and CDR2 FQNNGV. The CDR3 has 12 amino acids. The V and J ends lost 4 bases and 8 bases respectively, with 11 bases between them. CDR3 DNA sequence: TGTGCCAGCAGCTCAGGGTTTTGGGGCTACACCTTC. This gives the protein CASSSGFWGYTF.

The table lists this clone with a few counts. The chain is built from TRBV27 and TRBJ2-1; a weak D match, TRBD2 (6 bases). The CDR3 has 14 amino acids. Germline-derived CDR1 and CDR2 are MNHEY and SMNVEV (reference sequence). V shed 3 bases and J shed 5 bases, with 11 bases lying between them. CDR3 protein: CASSFGSGHNEQFF. CDR3 coding DNA: TGTGCCAGCAGTTTCGGGAGCGGACACAATGAGCAGTTCTTC.